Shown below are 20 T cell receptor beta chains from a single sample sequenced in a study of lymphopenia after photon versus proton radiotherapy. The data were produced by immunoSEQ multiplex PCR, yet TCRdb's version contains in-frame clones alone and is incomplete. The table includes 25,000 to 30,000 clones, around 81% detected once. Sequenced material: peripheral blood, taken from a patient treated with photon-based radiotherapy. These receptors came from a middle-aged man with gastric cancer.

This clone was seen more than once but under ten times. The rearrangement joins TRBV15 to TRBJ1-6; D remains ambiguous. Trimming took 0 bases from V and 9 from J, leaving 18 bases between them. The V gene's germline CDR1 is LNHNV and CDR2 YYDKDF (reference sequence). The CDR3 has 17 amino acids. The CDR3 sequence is CATSRDSSGGFSSPLHF. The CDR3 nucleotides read TGTGCCACCAGCAGAGATTCTTCCGGAGGATTCTCTTCACCCCTCCACTTT. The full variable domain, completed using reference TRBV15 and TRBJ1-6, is DAMVIQNPRYQVTQFGKPVTLSCSQTLNHNVMYWYQQKSSQAPKLLFHYYDKDFNNEADTPDNFQSRRPNTSFCFLDIRSPGLGDTAMYLCATSRDSSGGFSSPLHFGNGTRLTVT.

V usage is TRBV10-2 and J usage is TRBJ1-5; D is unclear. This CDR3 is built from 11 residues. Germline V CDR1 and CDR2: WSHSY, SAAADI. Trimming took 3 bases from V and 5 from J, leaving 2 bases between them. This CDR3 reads CASSEDQPQHF. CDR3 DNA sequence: TGCGCCAGCAGTGAAGATCAGCCCCAGCATTTT.

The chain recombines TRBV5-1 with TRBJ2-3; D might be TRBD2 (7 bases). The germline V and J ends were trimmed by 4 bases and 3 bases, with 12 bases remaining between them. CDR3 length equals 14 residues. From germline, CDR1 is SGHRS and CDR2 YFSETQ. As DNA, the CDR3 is TGCGCCAGCAGCCAACAGGGAGGGACAGATACGCAGTATTTT. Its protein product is CASSQQGGTDTQYF. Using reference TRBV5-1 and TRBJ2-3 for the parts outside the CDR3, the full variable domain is KAGVTQTPRYLIKTRGQQVTLSCSPISGHRSVSWYQQTPGQGLQFLFEYFSETQRNKGNFPGRFSGRQFSNSRSEMNVSTLELGDSALYLCASSQQGGTDTQYFGPGTRLTVL.

The chain's CDR3 is CASSGPESGELFF. The CDR3 DNA follows: TGCGCCAGCAGTGGGCCGGAGAGCGGGGAGCTGTTTTTT. This chain uses TRBV10-1 with TRBJ2-2, with D unclear. The CDR3 covers 13 residues. Germline-derived CDR1 and CDR2 are WNHNN and SYGVQD (reference sequence). V was shortened by 4 bases and J by 7 bases, with 10 bases between the two germline ends.

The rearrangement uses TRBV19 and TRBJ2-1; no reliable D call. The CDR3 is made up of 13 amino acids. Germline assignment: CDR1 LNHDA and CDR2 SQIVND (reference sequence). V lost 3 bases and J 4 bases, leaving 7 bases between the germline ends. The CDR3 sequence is CASSIGPYNEQFF. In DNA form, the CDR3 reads TGTGCCAGTAGTATTGGGCCTTACAATGAGCAGTTCTTC.

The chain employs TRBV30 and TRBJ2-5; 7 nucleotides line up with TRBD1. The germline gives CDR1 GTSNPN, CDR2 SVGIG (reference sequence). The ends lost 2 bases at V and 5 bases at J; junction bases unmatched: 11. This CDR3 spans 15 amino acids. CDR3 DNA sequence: TGTGCCTGGAGTTCCGTGACAGGGCTAGGGGAGACCCAGTACTTC. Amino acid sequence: CAWSSVTGLGETQYF. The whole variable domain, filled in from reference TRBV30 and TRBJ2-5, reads SQTIHQWPATLVQPVGSPLSLECTVEGTSNPNLYWYRQAAGRGLQLLFYSVGIGQISSEVPQNLSASRPQDRQFILSSKKLLLSDSGFYLCAWSSVTGLGETQYFGPGTRLLVL.

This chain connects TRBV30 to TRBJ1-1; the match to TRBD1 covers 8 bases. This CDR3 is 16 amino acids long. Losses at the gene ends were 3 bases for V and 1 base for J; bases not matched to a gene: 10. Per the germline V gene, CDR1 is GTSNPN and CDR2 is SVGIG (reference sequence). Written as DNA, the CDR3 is TGTGCCTGGAGCGGAACAGGGGGATTTGAGAACACTGAAGCTTTCTTT. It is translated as CAWSGTGGFENTEAFF.

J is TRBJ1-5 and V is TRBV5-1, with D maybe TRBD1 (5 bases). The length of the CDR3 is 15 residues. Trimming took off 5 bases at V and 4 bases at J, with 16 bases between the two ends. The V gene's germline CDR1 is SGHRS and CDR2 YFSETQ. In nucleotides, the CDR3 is TGCGCCAGCAGTGATACAGGAGAATGGAATCAGCCCCAGCATTTT. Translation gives CASSDTGEWNQPQHF.

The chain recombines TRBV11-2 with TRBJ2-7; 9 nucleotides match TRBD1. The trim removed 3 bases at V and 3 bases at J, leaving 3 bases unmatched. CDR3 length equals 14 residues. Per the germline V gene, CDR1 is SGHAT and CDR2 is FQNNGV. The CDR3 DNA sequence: TGTGCCAGCAGCTTGGGGACAGGGCTCTACGAGCAGTACTTC. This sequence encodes CASSLGTGLYEQYF.

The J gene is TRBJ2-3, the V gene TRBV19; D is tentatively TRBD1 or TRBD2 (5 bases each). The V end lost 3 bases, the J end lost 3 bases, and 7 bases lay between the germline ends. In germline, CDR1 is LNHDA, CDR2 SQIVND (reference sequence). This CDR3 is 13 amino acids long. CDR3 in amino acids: CASSMRGTDTQYF. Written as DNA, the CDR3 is TGTGCCAGTAGTATGAGGGGTACAGATACGCAGTATTTT.

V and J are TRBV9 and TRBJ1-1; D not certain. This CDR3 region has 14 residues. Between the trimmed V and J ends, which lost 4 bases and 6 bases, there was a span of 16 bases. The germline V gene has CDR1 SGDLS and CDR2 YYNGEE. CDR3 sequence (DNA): TGTGCCAGCAGCTTCCCCGGGCCTGGGGCTGAAGCTTTCTTT. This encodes CASSFPGPGAEAFF.

The CDR3 region is CASSGELEAFF. CDR3 bases: TGTGCCAGCAGTGGGGAGCTTGAAGCTTTCTTT. V usage is TRBV6-5 and J usage is TRBJ1-1; D not resolved. Germline CDR1 is MNHEY and CDR2 is SVGAGI. V lost 5 bases, J lost 7 bases, and 8 bases lay in between. CDR3 length: 11 residues.

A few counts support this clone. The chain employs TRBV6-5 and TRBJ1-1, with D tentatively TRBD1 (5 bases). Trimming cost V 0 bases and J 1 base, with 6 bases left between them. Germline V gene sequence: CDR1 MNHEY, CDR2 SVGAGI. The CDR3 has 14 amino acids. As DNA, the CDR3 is TGTGCCAGCAGTTACTCGGGGGGGAACACTGAAGCTTTCTTT. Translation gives CASSYSGGNTEAFF.

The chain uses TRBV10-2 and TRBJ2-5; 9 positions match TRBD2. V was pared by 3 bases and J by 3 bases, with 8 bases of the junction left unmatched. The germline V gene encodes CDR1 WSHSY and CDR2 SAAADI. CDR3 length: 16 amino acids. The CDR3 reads CASSDGGGGAEETQYF. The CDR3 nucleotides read TGCGCCAGCAGTGATGGGGGCGGGGGGGCCGAAGAGACCCAGTACTTC.

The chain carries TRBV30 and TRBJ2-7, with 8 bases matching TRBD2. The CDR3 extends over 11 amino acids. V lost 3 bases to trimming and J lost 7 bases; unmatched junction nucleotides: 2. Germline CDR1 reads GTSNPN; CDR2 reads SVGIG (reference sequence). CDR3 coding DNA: TGTGCCTGGAGCTCGGGGGGGGAGCAGTACGTC. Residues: CAWSSGGEQYV.

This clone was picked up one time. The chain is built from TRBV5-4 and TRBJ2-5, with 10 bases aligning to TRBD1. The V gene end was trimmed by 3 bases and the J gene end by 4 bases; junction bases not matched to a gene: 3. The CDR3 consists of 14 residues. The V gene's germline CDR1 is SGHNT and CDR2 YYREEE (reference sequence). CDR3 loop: CASSSTGGAETQYF. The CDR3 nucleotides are TGTGCCAGCAGCTCGACAGGGGGCGCAGAGACCCAGTACTTC.

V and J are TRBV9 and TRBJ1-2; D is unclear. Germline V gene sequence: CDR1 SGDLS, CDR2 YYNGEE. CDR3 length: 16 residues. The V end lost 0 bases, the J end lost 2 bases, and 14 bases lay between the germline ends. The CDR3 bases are TGTGCCAGCAGCGTAGTGGGAGGGATTAGGAACTATGGCTACACCTTC. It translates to CASSVVGGIRNYGYTF. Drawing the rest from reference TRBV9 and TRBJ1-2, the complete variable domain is DSGVTQTPKHLITATGQRVTLRCSPRSGDLSVYWYQQSLDQGLQFLIQYYNGEERAKGNILERFSAQQFPDLHSELNLSSLELGDSALYFCASSVVGGIRNYGYTFGSGTRLTVV.

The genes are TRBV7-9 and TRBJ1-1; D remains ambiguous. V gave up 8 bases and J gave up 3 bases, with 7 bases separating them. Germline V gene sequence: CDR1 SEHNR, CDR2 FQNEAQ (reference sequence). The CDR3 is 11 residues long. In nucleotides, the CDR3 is TGTGCCAGCGGAAAGGACACTGAAGCTTTCTTT. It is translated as CASGKDTEAFF.

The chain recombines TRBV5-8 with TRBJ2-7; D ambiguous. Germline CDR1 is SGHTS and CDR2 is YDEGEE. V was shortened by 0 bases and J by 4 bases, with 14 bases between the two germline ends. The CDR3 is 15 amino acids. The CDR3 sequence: CASSLGPVSIYEQYF. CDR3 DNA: TGTGCCAGCAGCTTGGGTCCAGTTAGCATATACGAGCAGTACTTC.

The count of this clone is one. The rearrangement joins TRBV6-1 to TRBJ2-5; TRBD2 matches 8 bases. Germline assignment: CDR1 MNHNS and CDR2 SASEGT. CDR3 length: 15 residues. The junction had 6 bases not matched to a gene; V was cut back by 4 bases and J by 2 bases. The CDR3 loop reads CASSASGTRQETQYF. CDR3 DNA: TGTGCCAGCAGTGCCTCCGGGACTAGACAAGAGACCCAGTACTTC.